This entry features one T cell receptor beta chain sequence. The sample originates from a study of T-cell memory formation after mild COVID-19. For the study at large: Clustering of TCRs was largely donor specific.

One entry per CDR3 protein, called by TCRdb with MiXCR from the 5' RACE reads. The profile covers roughly 260,000 distinct CDR3 sequences, with about 16% appearing a single time and 3.5% taken by the ten largest. CDR1 DFQATT and CDR2 SNEGSKA come from the germline V gene (reference sequence). The CDR3 runs to 16 residues. J gave up 5 bases and V 2 bases, and 11 bases lay outside the gene matches. The sample taken for sequencing was PBMCs or a T cell subset sorted from them (not recorded which). The sequence derives from a man younger than 35 who had mild COVID-19 (a few samples of this study predate the infection). Cell type and time point are not known. V usage is TRBV20-1 and J usage is TRBJ1-1, with TRBD1 identical over 10 bases. CDR3 region: CSARKFLGQGDTEAFF. The CDR3 nucleotides are TGCAGTGCTAGAAAATTCCTTGGACAGGGGGATACTGAAGCTTTCTTT.